One sample yielded the 12 T cell receptor beta chains listed below, sequenced in a study of T cells in Graves' hyperthyroidism and ophthalmopathy. Researchers took RNA transcripts and amplified the TCR beta CDR3 regions from them. With the HTBI primer set, the TCR CDR3 went through a first round of RT-PCR. TCRdb independently ran MiXCR on the multiplex PCR reads; one entry per CDR3 protein. The table has about 550,000 distinct CDR3 sequences, roughly 20% seen once. Sequenced sample: blood. All receptors come from a man aged 18 to 30 with Graves' hyperthyroidism.

The chain is built from TRBV12-3 or TRBV12-4 and TRBJ1-1, with D tentatively TRBD1 (5 bases). The CDR3 has 14 residues. The V end was cut by 5 bases, the J end by 3 bases, with 13 bases between. This CDR3 is CASSPRRGYTEAFF. CDR3 sequence (DNA): TGTGCCAGCAGTCCCCGGAGGGGTTACACTGAAGCTTTCTTT.

The table lists this clonotype with a few counts. This chain uses TRBV5-4 with TRBJ2-5, with 12 bases matching TRBD2. CDR3 length equals 17 residues. The germline gives CDR1 SGHNT, CDR2 YYREEE (reference sequence). The V gene end was trimmed by 6 bases and the J gene end by 4 bases; junction bases not matched to a gene: 13. The CDR3 nucleotides are TGTGCCAGCACCGGGCCGCTAGCGGGGGGGCCTGGAGAGACCCAGTACTTC. Its translation: CASTGPLAGGPGETQYF.

As concerns this clonotype: Possible read error: a much larger clone is one base away. It is likely a read error, because the conserved phenylalanine at the end of the CDR3 is missing. The V and J genes are TRBV5-1 and TRBJ1-1; D ambiguous. V was shortened by 0 bases and J by 6 bases, with 15 bases between the two germline ends. CDR3 length equals 15 residues. CDR1 is SGHRS and CDR2 is YFSETQ in the germline V gene. The DNA of the CDR3 is TGCGCCAGCAGCTTGGCGGCCACCACCTCTGCTGAAGCTTTCCTT. It translates to CASSLAATTSAEAFL.

This clonotype was recorded many times. V and J are TRBV29-1 and TRBJ2-5; D unresolved. V was trimmed by 4 bases and J by 1 base, leaving 7 bases between them. This CDR3 comprises 12 residues. Germline-derived CDR1 and CDR2 are SQVTM and ANQGSEA. CDR3 DNA: TGCAGCGTTGTTAACAGCCAAGAGACCCAGTACTTC. This encodes CSVVNSQETQYF.

This rearrangement joins TRBV19 to TRBJ1-1, with D possibly TRBD1 on 5 matching bases. V lost 2 bases, J lost 6 bases, and 19 bases lay in between. Germline CDR1 is LNHDA and CDR2 is SQIVND (reference sequence). The CDR3 totals 16 residues. CDR3 sequence reads: CASSIWGTGWKSEAFF. The CDR3 region has the DNA TGTGCCAGTAGTATATGGGGGACGGGCTGGAAATCTGAAGCTTTCTTT. Drawing the rest from reference TRBV19 and TRBJ1-1, the complete variable domain is DGGITQSPKYLFRKEGQNVTLSCEQNLNHDAMYWYRQDPGQGLRLIYYSQIVNDFQKGDIAEGYSVSREKKESFPLTVTSAQKNPTAFYLCASSIWGTGWKSEAFFGQGTRLTVV.

This chain connects TRBV5-5 to TRBJ2-2, with D possibly being TRBD2 (8 bases). The CDR3 has 15 residues. V lost 2 bases and J 5 bases, leaving 13 bases between the germline ends. The germline CDR1 and CDR2 sequences are SGHKS and YYEKEE (reference sequence). CDR3 amino acids: CASSFGRGRTGELFF. The CDR3 DNA reads as TGTGCCAGCAGCTTCGGGAGGGGGCGGACCGGGGAGCTGTTTTTT. Looking up the rest from reference TRBV5-5 and TRBJ2-2 gives the full variable domain: DAGVTQSPTHLIKTRGQQVTLRCSPISGHKSVSWYQQVLGQGPQFIFQYYEKEERGRGNFPDRFSARQFPNYSSELNVNALLLGDSALYLCASSFGRGRTGELFFGEGSRLTVL.

This clonotype was seen at least ten times. V usage is TRBV12-3 or TRBV12-4 and J usage is TRBJ2-5; no definite D call. Trimming removed 3 bases from V and 5 bases from J, with 13 bases in between. There are 14 residues in the CDR3. The chain's CDR3 is CASSLRPLGETQYF. CDR3 DNA sequence: TGTGCCAGCAGTTTGAGACCGTTAGGGGAGACCCAGTACTTC.

V and J are TRBV4-1 and TRBJ2-7; the D is unclear. CDR1 and CDR2 from the germline V gene are MGHRA and YSYEKL. V lost 4 bases and J lost 0, with 16 bases in between. This CDR3 is 16 amino acids long. The CDR3 DNA follows: TGCGCCAGCAGCCCAGGAGCAGCCACGAGCTCCTACGAGCAGTACTTC. It encodes CASSPGAATSSYEQYF.

The chain combines TRBV18 with TRBJ1-5; D unclear. Germline-derived CDR1 and CDR2 are KGHSH and LQKENI. V gave up 3 bases and J gave up 5 bases, with 20 bases separating them. The CDR3 covers 17 residues. The CDR3, as DNA: TGTGCCAGCTCACCGCAACCTCCAGTGGCGGGCGATCAGCCCCAGCATTTT. Translated, it gives CASSPQPPVAGDQPQHF.

This clonotype showed up many times. The gene calls are TRBV5-1 and TRBJ1-2; TRBD1 is a possible D gene (6 bases). Germline V lookup: CDR1 SGHRS, CDR2 YFSETQ. The CDR3 contains 15 residues. Trimming cost V 1 base and J 4 bases, with 14 bases left between them. Written as DNA, the CDR3 is TGCGCCAGCAGCTTGTCTACAGGGCTCGGCTATGGCTACACCTTC. Protein sequence: CASSLSTGLGYGYTF. Full variable domain (missing parts from reference TRBV5-1 and TRBJ1-2): KAGVTQTPRYLIKTRGQQVTLSCSPISGHRSVSWYQQTPGQGLQFLFEYFSETQRNKGNFPGRFSGRQFSNSRSEMNVSTLELGDSALYLCASSLSTGLGYGYTFGSGTRLTVV.

Concerning this clonotype: It may be a read error: a sequence one base away is much more abundant. J is TRBJ1-1 and V is TRBV5-1; 7 nucleotides align to TRBD1. Germline CDR1 reads SGHRS; CDR2 reads YFSETQ. V lost 3 bases, J lost 1 base, and 3 bases stayed unmatched. This CDR3 contains 14 residues. In nucleotides, the CDR3 is TGCGCCAGCAGCTGGGACAGCCCGAACACTGAAGCTTTCTTT. Translation gives CASSWDSPNTEAFF.

This clonotype was counted only a few times. The rearrangement uses TRBV11-1 and TRBJ2-5; TRBD1 aligns across 9 bases. Germline CDR1 reads SGHAT; CDR2 reads FQDESV (reference sequence). The CDR3 runs to 18 residues. The J segment lost 6 bases and the V segment lost 5 bases, leaving 19 bases of the junction unmatched. The CDR3 DNA follows: TGTGCCAGCAGCCAGGGGGATCTTTCAGGGGACAGGGTGAAGACCCAGTACTTC. Its protein is CASSQGDLSGDRVKTQYF.